This entry describes one TCR beta chain. Its antigen is not identified. This CDR3 spans 15 amino acids. The germline V gene has CDR1 SNHLY and CDR2 FYNNEI. Losses at the gene ends were 5 bases for V and 8 bases for J; bases not matched to a gene: 10. The source of the sample is a study of siplizumab effects on memory and regulatory T cells. Study-wide results and limits: Both greater diversity than memory cells and a major contribution to the alloresponse seemed to characterize naive T cells. Controls showed an average of approximately 27% Treg-derived mappable alloreactive CD4+ clones, while siplizumab showed approximately 69%.

Every sample had 80,000 to 100,000 of its TCR templates assayed. Using immunoSEQ multiplex PCR, the repertoire was profiled, and TCRdb retains in-frame clones only, with some absent. The sample yields some 65,000 clones, around 90% seen once. Sequenced input: Tregs sorted from blood. V and J are TRBV2 and TRBJ1-4; 8 positions match TRBD1. This TCR came from a human donor in good health. The CDR3: CASSHSDRVVEKLFF. The CDR3 DNA is TGTGCCAGCAGTCACTCGGACAGGGTAGTCGAAAAACTGTTTTTT.